Given below is one TCR beta chain in context. Antigen: not known. This record belongs to a study of beta chain features in type 1 diabetes. Expressed TCRB transcripts were sequenced because the isolated RNA had all been reverse transcribed beforehand. The study sequenced naive, central memory and regulatory T cell samples to an average of about 3.57 million reads. TCRdb's copy holds only in-frame clones and misses some; the assay was immunoSEQ multiplex PCR. Among roughly 280,000 clones, 24% were seen once, and the ten largest hold around 0.012%. General study findings and limits: Among all four CD4+ subsets, Type 1 diabetes patients had TCRB CDR3s that were moderately but significantly shorter.

CDR1 MNHEY and CDR2 SVGAGI come from the germline V gene. The CDR3 is 15 residues long. V was cut by 1 base and J by 5 bases, with 14 bases left in between. V is TRBV6-5 and J is TRBJ1-1, with a weak D call TRBD1 (5 bases). This TCR derives from a woman in her 30s with type 1 diabetes. The sample taken for sequencing was naive CD4+ T cells from blood. Here the CDR3 DNA reads TGTGCCAGCAGTTACTGGGGCACAGGCGGTACTGAAGCTTTCTTT. Encoded protein: CASSYWGTGGTEAFF.